The 14 T cell receptor beta chains presented below share a single source sample, sequenced in a study of blood T cell repertoires in COVID-19. Produced via immunoSEQ multiplex PCR; TCRdb's table is partial and in-frame only. This sample carries 150,000 to 170,000 clones, 75% to 80% of them seen once, and the ten largest clones take roughly 1.5%. What was sequenced was peripheral blood. These receptor sequences come from an elderly man with acute or convalescent COVID-19.

The V call is TRBV2, the J call TRBJ2-7; no clear D. The germline V and J ends were trimmed by 5 bases and 5 bases, with 7 bases remaining between them. The CDR3 has 11 amino acids. Germline V gene sequence: CDR1 SNHLY, CDR2 FYNNEI. The CDR3 protein is CASSTADEQYF. The DNA of the CDR3 is TGTGCCAGCAGTACTGCTGACGAGCAGTACTTC.

V is TRBV2 and J is TRBJ2-1; D ambiguous. The CDR3 has 11 residues. The V gene's germline CDR1 is SNHLY and CDR2 FYNNEI. V lost 4 bases, J lost 9 bases, and 7 bases lay in between. CDR3 nucleotide sequence: TGTGCCAGCAGTGTAGCTAGTGAGCAGTTCTTC. Amino acid sequence: CASSVASEQFF.

This sequence joins TRBV9 and TRBJ1-1; 9 bases align to TRBD1. The CDR3 spans 14 residues. Germline assignment: CDR1 SGDLS and CDR2 YYNGEE. V lost 4 bases and J lost 3; bases outside the gene matches: 4. The CDR3 nucleotides are TGTGCCAGCAGCTTTGGGGACAGGGACACTGAAGCTTTCTTT. Amino acid sequence: CASSFGDRDTEAFF.

The rearrangement joins TRBV5-4 to TRBJ2-2; possibly TRBD1 for D (6 bases). The CDR3 has 14 amino acids. V lost 4 bases to trimming and J lost 6 bases, with 13 bases between them. Germline V gene lookup returns CDR1 SGHNT and CDR2 YYREEE (reference sequence). The CDR3 nucleotides read TGTGCCAGCAGCGGGGGCTCCTACCCCGGGGAGCTGTTTTTT. This sequence encodes CASSGGSYPGELFF. The full variable domain, completed using reference TRBV5-4 and TRBJ2-2, is ETGVTQSPTHLIKTRGQQVTLRCSSQSGHNTVSWYQQALGQGPQFIFQYYREEENGRGNFPPRFSGLQFPNYSSELNVNALELDDSALYLCASSGGSYPGELFFGEGSRLTVL.

V gene TRBV6-5 combines with J gene TRBJ1-3, with D unclear. V dropped 1 base and J dropped 4 bases, with 5 bases sitting between them. The CDR3 sequence is 13 residues long. Germline loops: CDR1 MNHEY, CDR2 SVGAGI. The CDR3 spells CASSYFGGNTIYF. Here the CDR3 DNA reads TGTGCCAGCAGTTACTTCGGGGGAAACACCATATATTTT.

V is TRBV18 and J is TRBJ2-7; 12 bases fit TRBD2. The CDR3 is made up of 18 amino acids. The germline gives CDR1 KGHSH, CDR2 LQKENI. V trimming: 0 bases; J trimming: 0 bases; junction bases outside the gene matches: 6. The chain's CDR3 is CASSPPGLAGSSSYEQYV. CDR3 sequence (DNA): TGTGCCAGCTCACCACCAGGACTAGCGGGGTCGAGCTCCTACGAGCAGTACGTC.

There are a few counts of this clone. CDR3 loop: CASSLAHGGDTEAFF. The CDR3 DNA sequence: TGTGCCAGCAGTTTAGCCCACGGAGGGGACACTGAAGCTTTCTTT. This rearrangement joins TRBV27 to TRBJ1-1, with a possible D match to TRBD1 (5 bases). The length of the CDR3 is 15 residues. Trimming took off 2 bases at V and 3 bases at J, with 13 bases between the two ends. CDR1 MNHEY and CDR2 SMNVEV come from the germline V gene (reference sequence).

The rearrangement joins TRBV6-1 to TRBJ1-2; D is uncertain. The CDR3 covers 12 residues. V lost 8 bases to trimming and J lost 1 base, with 8 bases between them. Germline CDR1 is MNHNS and CDR2 is SASEGT. Written as DNA, the CDR3 is TGTGCCAGCGAGAACAGTAACTATGGCTACACCTTC. Protein product: CASENSNYGYTF.

The gene calls are TRBV6-4 and TRBJ2-1, with D hard to call. Germline assignment: CDR1 MRHNA and CDR2 SNTAGT. This CDR3 spans 15 amino acids. Trimming left V 3 bases short and J 0 bases short, with 9 bases between. This CDR3 is CASSEGESSYNEQFF. CDR3 nucleotides: TGTGCCAGCAGTGAGGGCGAGAGCTCCTACAATGAGCAGTTCTTC.

V and J are TRBV5-4 and TRBJ2-7; D may be TRBD2 (6 bases). Per germline, CDR1 SGHNT and CDR2 YYREEE (reference sequence). V dropped 4 bases and J dropped 9 bases, with 17 bases sitting between them. This CDR3 comprises 13 residues. The CDR3 region has the DNA TGTGCCAGCAGCGCGGGGACGGGCACTGCGCAGTACGTC. This sequence encodes CASSAGTGTAQYV.

V usage is TRBV18 and J usage is TRBJ1-1, with 8 bases aligning to TRBD1. The germline gives CDR1 KGHSH, CDR2 LQKENI. The V gene end was trimmed by 3 bases and the J gene end by 7 bases; junction bases not matched to a gene: 7. The CDR3 covers 14 residues. The CDR3 DNA reads as TGTGCCAGCTCACCTCTGGACAGGGAGGATGAAGCTTTCTTT. Amino acids: CASSPLDREDEAFF.

The chain combines TRBV25-1 with TRBJ2-4; D is unresolved. V lost 6 bases and J 4 bases, leaving 16 bases between the germline ends. CDR1 and CDR2 from the germline V gene are MGHDK and SYGVNS. The CDR3 totals 15 residues. The CDR3 DNA follows: TGTGCCAGCAGCCCGTTTAAGTCAGATAAAAACATTCAGTACTTC. Its protein is CASSPFKSDKNIQYF.

The rearrangement joins TRBV19 to TRBJ2-5, with no clear D. Trimming stripped 1 base from V and 5 bases from J, with 8 bases between. The CDR3 is made up of 13 amino acids. Germline V CDR1 and CDR2: LNHDA, SQIVND (reference sequence). Here the CDR3 reads CASSIVGRETQYF. CDR3 DNA: TGTGCCAGTAGTATAGTGGGCCGGGAGACCCAGTACTTC. Full variable domain (missing parts from reference TRBV19 and TRBJ2-5): DGGITQSPKYLFRKEGQNVTLSCEQNLNHDAMYWYRQDPGQGLRLIYYSQIVNDFQKGDIAEGYSVSREKKESFPLTVTSAQKNPTAFYLCASSIVGRETQYFGPGTRLLVL.

The chain couples TRBV3-1 (or the pseudogene TRBV3-2) to TRBJ2-2; 11 bases fit TRBD2. The junction had 13 bases not matched to a gene; V was cut back by 8 bases and J by 2 bases. Germline V gene sequence: CDR1 LGHDT, CDR2 YNNKEL (reference sequence). This CDR3 is built from 18 residues. In DNA form, the CDR3 reads TGTGCCAGCGGAGCTCTTACTAGCGGGGGCTATAACACCGGGGAGCTGTTTTTT. Its protein product is CASGALTSGGYNTGELFF.